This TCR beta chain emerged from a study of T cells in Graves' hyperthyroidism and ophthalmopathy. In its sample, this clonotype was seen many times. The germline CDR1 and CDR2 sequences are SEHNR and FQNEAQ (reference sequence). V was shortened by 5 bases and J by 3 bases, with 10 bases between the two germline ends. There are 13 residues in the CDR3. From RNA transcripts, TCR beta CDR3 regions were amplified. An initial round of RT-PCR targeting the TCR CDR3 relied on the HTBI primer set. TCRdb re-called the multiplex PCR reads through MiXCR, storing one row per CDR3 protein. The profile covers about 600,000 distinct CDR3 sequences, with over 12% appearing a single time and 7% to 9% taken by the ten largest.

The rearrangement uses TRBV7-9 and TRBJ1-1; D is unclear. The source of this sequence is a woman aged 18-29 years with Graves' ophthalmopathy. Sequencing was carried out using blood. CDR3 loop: CASSIRTDTEAFF. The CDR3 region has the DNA TGTGCCAGCAGCATACGGACCGACACTGAAGCTTTCTTT.